This T cell receptor (beta chain) was found in a study of tissue T cells after allogeneic stem cell transplantation. General study results and limits: The study did not identify alloreactive or antigen-specific tissue TCRs, and some clones might be persisting host cells. Anatomically similar tissues had similar TCR repertoires within each patient.

CDR1 is MNHNY and CDR2 is SVGAGI in the germline V gene (reference sequence). J was trimmed by 4 bases and V by 6 bases; bases with no gene match: 10. There are 16 residues in the CDR3. Profiled with immunoSEQ multiplex PCR; TCRdb holds only in-frame clones, not every one. This repertoire shows 25,000 to 30,000 clones, approximately 83% found once; its top ten account for over 3%. To note about this clone: Its antigen is unidentified.

The chain uses TRBV6-6 and TRBJ2-2, with 8 positions matching TRBD1. The source material was blood, sampled before transplantation. The origin of this receptor is a woman between 18 and 49 years old who later had graft-versus-host disease after an allogeneic stem cell transplant. The CDR3 nucleotides are TGTGCCAGCAGGAGACAGGGGTTTAAGGGCACCGGGGAGCTGTTTTTT. Translating gives CASRRQGFKGTGELFF.